The next 8 T cell receptor beta chains were all read from a single sample in a study of T cell responses to AZD1222 COVID-19 vaccine. TCRdb's copy holds only in-frame clones and misses some; the assay was immunoSEQ multiplex PCR. This table holds more than 95,000 clones, approximately 80% found once. Sequencing was performed on peripheral blood, taken 28 days after the second AZD1222 dose. The receptor source for this set is an adult who received the AZD1222 COVID-19 vaccine.

The chain carries TRBV5-1 and TRBJ1-2; D not resolved. The V and J ends lost 4 bases and 8 bases respectively, with 15 bases between them. The CDR3 totals 13 residues. The V gene's germline CDR1 is SGHRS and CDR2 YFSETQ. CDR3 nucleotides: TGCGCCAGCAGCGTTGCGCAGGTGGGCGGCTACACCTTC. This sequence encodes CASSVAQVGGYTF.

The chain combines TRBV5-1 with TRBJ2-3; 7 nucleotides agree with TRBD1. V shed 0 bases and J 3 bases; nucleotides not matched to a gene: 4. This CDR3 comprises 15 residues. Germline values: CDR1 SGHRS, CDR2 YFSETQ. CDR3 coding DNA: TGCGCCAGCAGCTTGGCAGGGGGACAAACAGATACGCAGTATTTT. Translated: CASSLAGGQTDTQYF. Together with reference TRBV5-1 and TRBJ2-3, the CDR3 gives the full variable domain: KAGVTQTPRYLIKTRGQQVTLSCSPISGHRSVSWYQQTPGQGLQFLFEYFSETQRNKGNFPGRFSGRQFSNSRSEMNVSTLELGDSALYLCASSLAGGQTDTQYFGPGTRLTVL.

This clone was seen once. The J gene is TRBJ2-7, the V gene TRBV13; 13 bases agree with TRBD2. Germline trimming cut 5 bases from V and 2 bases from J; bases unmatched to any gene: 3. This CDR3 comprises 15 residues. CDR1 and CDR2 (germline): PRHDT, FYEKMQ (reference sequence). The CDR3 region is CASSPTSGGAYEQYF. As DNA, the CDR3 is TGTGCCAGCAGCCCCACTAGCGGGGGGGCCTACGAGCAGTACTTC.

The CDR3 sequence: CASSSNTYEQYF. DNA for the CDR3: TGTGCCAGCAGCTCAAACACCTACGAGCAGTACTTC. The chain combines TRBV7-2 with TRBJ2-7; D is undetermined. The CDR3 has 12 amino acids. Germline-derived CDR1 and CDR2 are SGHTA and FQGNSA. V was clipped by 4 bases and J by 2 bases, with 6 bases between them.

This chain joins TRBV3-1 (or the pseudogene TRBV3-2) and TRBJ1-5; tentative D call: TRBD1 (5 bases). The CDR3 runs 14 residues. Germline lookup yields CDR1 LGHDT and CDR2 YNNKEL (reference sequence). The V end was cut by 1 base, the J end by 6 bases, with 10 bases between. CDR3 coding DNA: TGTGCCAGCAGCCAAGGGTTGGGGACTCAGCCCCAGCATTTT. Translating gives CASSQGLGTQPQHF.

This clone was observed once. The V gene is TRBV3-1 (or the pseudogene TRBV3-2), the J gene TRBJ2-3; the D gene is possibly TRBD2 (5 bases). V gave up 5 bases and J gave up 6 bases, with 24 bases separating them. In germline, CDR1 is LGHDT, CDR2 YNNKEL (reference sequence). The length of the CDR3 is 17 residues. The CDR3 coding sequence is TGTGCCAGCAGCTCCTGGGCCGACTACACCCTTGGGGATACGCAGTATTTT. Translating gives CASSSWADYTLGDTQYF.

V and J are TRBV12-5 and TRBJ2-1; 7 positions agree with TRBD2. From germline, CDR1 is LGHNT and CDR2 FRNRAP. J lost 8 bases, V lost 2 bases, and 3 bases had no gene match. This CDR3 spans 13 amino acids. This chain's CDR3 is CASGLREGHEQFF. CDR3 sequence (DNA): TGTGCTAGTGGTTTGAGGGAGGGCCATGAGCAGTTCTTC.

The chain combines TRBV18 with TRBJ1-5, with 7 bases identical to TRBD1. The CDR3 extends over 14 amino acids. CDR1 KGHSH and CDR2 LQKENI come from the germline V gene. Trimming took 5 bases from V and 4 from J; bases not matched to a gene: 5. The CDR3 sequence: CASSSGQRNQPQHF. The CDR3 DNA is TGTGCCAGCTCATCGGGACAGAGGAATCAGCCCCAGCATTTT.